The sequence of this T cell receptor beta chain was determined in a study of synovial regulatory T cells in juvenile arthritis. The germline V gene encodes CDR1 MNHNS and CDR2 SASEGT. The CDR3 extends over 13 amino acids. No DNA is recorded. The data were produced by immunoSEQ multiplex PCR, yet TCRdb's version contains in-frame clones alone and is incomplete. The table counts around 9,600 clones; roughly 2% lies in the top ten. The sequenced sample was Treg cells from blood. Subset in this sample: remaining (HLA-DR-negative) circulating blood Treg cells. The chain recombines TRBV6-1 with TRBJ2-2; the TCRdb D gene call, TRBD2, has no DNA to confirm it. The sequence was collected from a donor aged 2-29 years with juvenile idiopathic arthritis. CDR3 residues: CASSVRNTGELFF.